The 24 T cell receptor beta chains presented below share a single source sample, sequenced in a study of T cells in Graves' hyperthyroidism and ophthalmopathy. TCR beta CDR3 regions were amplified from RNA transcripts. HTBI primers were used for first-round RT-PCR of the TCR CDR3. TCRdb redid the calling of the multiplex PCR reads with MiXCR, one entry per CDR3 protein. The sample lists about 580,000 distinct CDR3 sequences; approximately 13% were seen once. Sequenced material: blood. These receptors all stem from a young woman with Graves' hyperthyroidism that later progressed to Graves' ophthalmopathy.

This clonotype was seen more than once but under ten times. The chain is built from TRBV4-1 and TRBJ1-1; 7 nucleotides align to TRBD1. Germline V lookup: CDR1 MGHRA, CDR2 YSYEKL. V shed 0 bases, J shed 5 bases, and the junction held 9 bases outside the gene matches. CDR3 length equals 16 residues. The CDR3 bases are TGCGCCAGCAGCCAAGAAGCCAGGGGGAAGGGAACTGAAGCTTTCTTT. It specifies CASSQEARGKGTEAFF.

This clonotype was recorded at least ten times. The V call is TRBV6-1, the J call TRBJ2-3; the D gene is possibly TRBD1 (6 bases). This CDR3 spans 15 amino acids. The germline CDR1 and CDR2 sequences are MNHNS and SASEGT. V was shortened by 5 bases and J by 2 bases, with 14 bases between the two germline ends. CDR3 DNA sequence: TGTGCCAGCAGTCAAGGGCAGGGGACCACAGATACGCAGTATTTT. Amino acid sequence: CASSQGQGTTDTQYF.

This clonotype was recorded at least ten times. V and J are TRBV10-3 and TRBJ2-7; 11 nucleotides match TRBD2. Germline values: CDR1 ENHRY, CDR2 SYGVKD. The CDR3 covers 16 residues. V lost 4 bases to trimming and J lost 2 bases; unmatched junction nucleotides: 7. The CDR3 DNA reads TGTGCCATCAGTGCCCTTACTAGCGGGGGACCCTACGAGCAGTACTTC. It translates to CAISALTSGGPYEQYF.

This clonotype was seen only a few times. This could be a read error, since a much larger clone is one nucleotide away. Likely a read error: the CDR3 ends without its conserved phenylalanine or tryptophan. The gene calls are TRBV12-3 or TRBV12-4 and TRBJ1-1; D ambiguous. Trimming took off 7 bases at V and 1 base at J, with 19 bases between the two ends. The CDR3 covers 16 residues. The CDR3 loop reads CASTQNRALGNTEAFS. The CDR3 DNA follows: TGTGCCAGCACCCAAAATCGGGCCCTGGGGAACACTGAAGCTTTCTCT.

This clonotype was recorded at least ten times. CDR3 residues: CASTIGGGYSYNEQFF. DNA of the CDR3: TGTGCCAGCACCATCGGTGGGGGGTACTCCTACAATGAGCAGTTCTTC. The V and J genes are TRBV12-3 or TRBV12-4 and TRBJ2-1, with a weak D call TRBD2 (6 bases). This CDR3 is built from 16 residues. The V end was cut by 7 bases, the J end by 0 bases, with 16 bases between.

At least ten counts were recorded for this clonotype. The chain combines TRBV3-1 with TRBJ1-1; possibly TRBD1 for D (5 bases). V was shortened by 1 base and J by 1 base, with 10 bases between the two germline ends. CDR1 is LGHDT and CDR2 is YNNKEL in the germline V gene (reference sequence). CDR3 size: 15 residues. The CDR3 reads CASSQGHGANTEAFF. The CDR3 DNA is TGTGCCAGCAGCCAAGGGCACGGGGCGAACACTGAAGCTTTCTTT. Full variable domain (rest looked up from reference TRBV3-1 and TRBJ1-1): DTAVSQTPKYLVTQMGNDKSIKCEQNLGHDTMYWYKQDSKKFLKIMFSYNNKELIINETVPNRFSPKSPDKAHLNLHINSLELGDSAVYFCASSQGHGANTEAFFGQGTRLTVV.

This clonotype was picked up many times. The V gene is TRBV19, the J gene TRBJ2-1; unclear D gene. This CDR3 is 13 amino acids long. In germline, CDR1 is LNHDA, CDR2 SQIVND (reference sequence). Trimming removed 3 bases at V and 0 bases at J, with 3 bases between. CDR3 protein: CASSIGSYNEQFF. CDR3 nucleotide sequence: TGTGCCAGTAGTATCGGCTCCTACAATGAGCAGTTCTTC.

The sample holds many counts of this clonotype. The rearrangement links TRBV2 to TRBJ2-3; 7 positions match TRBD1. There are 14 residues in the CDR3. Germline CDR1 and CDR2: SNHLY and FYNNEI. Germline trimming cut 7 bases from V and 2 bases from J; bases unmatched to any gene: 6. The CDR3 sequence is CASITGAPTDTQYF. CDR3 nucleotide sequence: TGTGCCAGCATCACAGGGGCCCCCACAGATACGCAGTATTTT.

This clonotype was counted at least ten times. The chain joins TRBV29-1 to TRBJ2-7; 8 bases are a match to TRBD1. Trimming removed 3 bases from V and 6 bases from J; junction bases left unmatched: 7. Germline V CDR1 and CDR2: SQVTM, ANQGSEA. The CDR3 length is 13 residues. The CDR3 DNA follows: TGCAGCGTTGATGAGACAGGGGCTCTCGAGCAGTACTTC. It specifies CSVDETGALEQYF.

This chain connects TRBV30 to TRBJ2-5; TRBD1 matches at 7 bases. Germline V gene data show CDR1 as GTSNPN and CDR2 as SVGIG (reference sequence). CDR3 length: 14 residues. The junction had 9 bases not matched to a gene; V was cut back by 5 bases and J by 3 bases. The chain's CDR3 is CAWEGRDREETQYF. In DNA, the CDR3 is TGTGCCTGGGAGGGCCGGGACAGAGAAGAGACCCAGTACTTC.

The V and J genes are TRBV19 and TRBJ2-7; a weak D match, TRBD2 (6 bases). The germline gives CDR1 LNHDA, CDR2 SQIVND (reference sequence). V was pared by 7 bases and J by 7 bases, with 26 bases between. The CDR3 contains 16 residues. CDR3: CASTSLRAGIYNEQYF. The CDR3 DNA reads TGTGCCAGTACCTCCTTGCGGGCGGGAATTTACAATGAGCAGTACTTC. The whole variable domain, filled in from reference TRBV19 and TRBJ2-7, reads DGGITQSPKYLFRKEGQNVTLSCEQNLNHDAMYWYRQDPGQGLRLIYYSQIVNDFQKGDIAEGYSVSREKKESFPLTVTSAQKNPTAFYLCASTSLRAGIYNEQYFGPGTRLTVT.

This clonotype was counted between two and nine times. This chain connects TRBV29-1 to TRBJ2-1; 11 bases line up with TRBD2. Germline-derived CDR1 and CDR2 are SQVTM and ANQGSEA. The trim removed 5 bases at V and 6 bases at J, leaving 3 bases unmatched. The length of the CDR3 is 13 residues. The CDR3 loop is CSVYTSGGNEQFF. The DNA of the CDR3 is TGCAGCGTTTACACTAGCGGGGGCAATGAGCAGTTCTTC.

The V and J genes are TRBV6-1 and TRBJ2-7; D is perhaps TRBD1 (6 bases). The V end lost 5 bases, the J end lost 4 bases, and 15 bases lay between the germline ends. The germline V gene has CDR1 MNHNS and CDR2 SASEGT. This CDR3 spans 14 amino acids. The CDR3 nucleotides are TGTGCCAGCAGTTCTGAGGGACACCTATACGAGCAGTACTTC. Encoded protein: CASSSEGHLYEQYF.

V usage is TRBV7-9 and J usage is TRBJ2-7; 15 bases match TRBD2. This CDR3 is built from 16 residues. The junction had 2 bases not matched to a gene; V was cut back by 1 base and J by 4 bases. Germline CDR1 SEHNR, CDR2 FQNEAQ (reference sequence). The CDR3 DNA is TGTGCCAGCAGCTTAGTCGGGACTAGCGGGAGGTACGAGCAGTACTTC. Translation: CASSLVGTSGRYEQYF.

This chain uses TRBV5-1 with TRBJ2-7; possibly TRBD2 for D (6 bases). In germline, CDR1 is SGHRS, CDR2 YFSETQ. The V end lost 0 bases, the J end lost 1 base, and 14 bases lay between the germline ends. This CDR3 contains 16 residues. CDR3 amino acids: CASSLVAEHASYEQYF. CDR3 bases: TGCGCCAGCAGCTTGGTAGCGGAACATGCATCCTACGAGCAGTACTTC.

This clonotype was detected a few times. The genes are TRBV5-1 and TRBJ2-7, with 11 bases aligning to TRBD2. In germline, CDR1 is SGHRS, CDR2 YFSETQ. V lost 7 bases and J lost 3; bases outside the gene matches: 3. There are 13 residues in the CDR3. The CDR3 nucleotides read TGCGCCAGCGCGGGGACTAGCGGCTACGAGCAGTACTTC. Translated, it gives CASAGTSGYEQYF.

This clonotype was observed at least ten times. This chain uses TRBV7-9 with TRBJ1-1; 11 bases are shared with TRBD1. After removal of 5 bases from V and 0 bases from J, the junction contained 2 bases not matched to a gene. In germline, CDR1 is SEHNR, CDR2 FQNEAQ (reference sequence). This CDR3 spans 15 amino acids. The CDR3 DNA reads TGTGCCAGCAGCATGGACAGGGGGCTGAACACTGAAGCTTTCTTT. Translation gives CASSMDRGLNTEAFF.

On this clonotype: This CDR3 fails to terminate in the conserved phenylalanine or tryptophan, so it likely reflects a read error. The chain uses TRBV20-1 and TRBJ2-3, with D hard to call. V was shortened by 2 bases and J by 5 bases, with 11 bases between the two germline ends. Germline V lookup: CDR1 DFQATT, CDR2 SNEGSKA (reference sequence). The CDR3 loop spans 13 amino acids. In nucleotides, the CDR3 is TGCAGTGCTAGACGGGTCCTGTTAGATACGCAGTATTTA. Its protein product is CSARRVLLDTQYL.

The V gene is TRBV6-5, the J gene TRBJ2-1; D uncertain. The V gene's germline CDR1 is MNHEY and CDR2 SVGAGI. The CDR3 length is 15 residues. Trimming removed 2 bases from V and 2 bases from J, with 10 bases in between. The CDR3 reads CASSYLGEPYNEQFF. In nucleotides, the CDR3 is TGTGCCAGCAGTTACCTAGGCGAGCCCTACAATGAGCAGTTCTTC.

This clonotype was picked up many times. The chain joins TRBV20-1 to TRBJ2-5, with a possible D match to TRBD2 (6 bases). The germline V gene has CDR1 DFQATT and CDR2 SNEGSKA (reference sequence). This CDR3 has 14 residues. V lost 3 bases, J lost 4 bases, and 15 bases lay in between. The CDR3 DNA reads as TGCAGTGCTAGCGGGAGTAGGGTCATAGAGACCCAGTACTTC. This translates into CSASGSRVIETQYF.

This clonotype was observed many times. The genes are TRBV6-1 and TRBJ1-2, with 7 positions matching TRBD1. The V and J ends lost 6 bases and 4 bases, in that order; junction bases with no gene match: 8. This CDR3 is built from 14 residues. The germline V gene has CDR1 MNHNS and CDR2 SASEGT. The DNA for the CDR3 is TGTGCCAGCAGAACCGACAGGGAGTTCTATGGCTACACCTTC. It encodes CASRTDREFYGYTF.

This sequence joins TRBV30 and TRBJ2-7; D perhaps matches TRBD2 (5 bases). V lost 0 bases, J lost 2 bases, and 14 bases lay in between. The CDR3 is 15 amino acids. In germline, CDR1 is GTSNPN, CDR2 SVGIG (reference sequence). CDR3 bases: TGTGCCTGGAGTGTCGTGAGGGCGAGGCCCTACGAGCAGTACTTC. Protein product: CAWSVVRARPYEQYF. Together with reference TRBV30 and TRBJ2-7, the CDR3 gives the full variable domain: SQTIHQWPATLVQPVGSPLSLECTVEGTSNPNLYWYRQAAGRGLQLLFYSVGIGQISSEVPQNLSASRPQDRQFILSSKKLLLSDSGFYLCAWSVVRARPYEQYFGPGTRLTVT.

This clonotype has ten or more counts. The chain employs TRBV29-1 and TRBJ2-3, with D hard to call. The CDR3 is 12 amino acids. In germline, CDR1 is SQVTM, CDR2 ANQGSEA. Between the trimmed V and J ends, which lost 6 bases and 2 bases, there was a span of 9 bases. CDR3 protein: CSVDGNTDTQYF. Here the CDR3 DNA reads TGCAGCGTCGACGGCAACACAGATACGCAGTATTTT.

On this clonotype itself: A much larger clone sits a single nucleotide away, making a read error possible. The rearrangement joins TRBV28 to TRBJ2-7; D could derive from TRBD1 or TRBD2 (5 bases each). V shed 1 base and J shed 2 bases, with 12 bases lying between them. CDR1 MDHEN and CDR2 SYDVKM come from the germline V gene. This CDR3 is built from 15 residues. CDR3 region: CASSLYRGSTYEQYF. The CDR3, as DNA: TGTGCCAGCAGTTTATACCGGGGCAGTACCTACGAGCAGTACTTC.